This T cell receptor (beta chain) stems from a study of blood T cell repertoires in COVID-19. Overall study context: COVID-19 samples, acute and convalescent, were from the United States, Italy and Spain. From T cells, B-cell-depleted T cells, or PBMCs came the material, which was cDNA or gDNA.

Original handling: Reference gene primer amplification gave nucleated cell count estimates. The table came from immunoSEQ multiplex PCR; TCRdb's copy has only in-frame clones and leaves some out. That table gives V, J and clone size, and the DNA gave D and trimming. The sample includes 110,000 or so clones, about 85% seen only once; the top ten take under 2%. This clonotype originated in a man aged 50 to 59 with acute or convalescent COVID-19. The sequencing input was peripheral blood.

The CDR3 region has the DNA TGCGCCAGCAGCCCGAACTCAGGCAGGGGAAAAAACATTCAGTACTTC. This translates into CASSPNSGRGKNIQYF. The rearrangement joins TRBV5-1 to TRBJ2-4; D is possibly TRBD1 (6 bases). In germline, CDR1 is SGHRS, CDR2 YFSETQ. This CDR3 comprises 16 residues. V lost 4 bases and J 4 bases, leaving 18 bases between the germline ends.